The text below deals with one TCR beta chain. Its specificity is not known. This entry is derived from a study of lymphopenia after photon versus proton radiotherapy. General study results and limits: Post-nadir TCR diversity decline inversely tracked overall survival among those who died. Photon-treated patients lost naive T cells and TCR diversity; proton-treated stayed stable. Authors raise, but do not show, better survival with proton therapy.

The data were produced by immunoSEQ multiplex PCR, yet TCRdb's version contains in-frame clones alone and is incomplete. The table records roughly 63,000 clones, about four fifths of them present only once. The specimen was peripheral blood, collected from a patient treated with proton-based radiotherapy. This clonotype was sampled from a man in his sixties with pancreatic cancer.

The CDR3 DNA follows: TGTGCCACCGGGACTAGCAGCTCCTACGAGCAGTACTTC. This encodes CATGTSSSYEQYF. The J gene is TRBJ2-7, the V gene TRBV28; TRBD2 matches 9 bases. Germline V gene data show CDR1 as MDHEN and CDR2 as SYDVKM. The CDR3 contains 13 residues. With V trimmed by 10 bases and J by 0 bases, 4 bases remained unmatched.